What follows are 22 T cell receptor beta chains derived from one specimen sequenced in a study of blood T cell repertoires in COVID-19. The table came from immunoSEQ multiplex PCR; TCRdb's copy has only in-frame clones and leaves some out. This table holds some 160,000 clones, around four fifths found once. Input material: PBMCs or T cells enriched from blood (not recorded which). These receptors came from a middle-aged woman who had recovered from COVID-19.

The chain couples TRBV27 to TRBJ1-6, with unresolved D. Trimming shortened V by 2 bases and J by 0 bases, and 5 bases separated the two germline ends. The length of the CDR3 is 15 residues. Germline-derived CDR1 and CDR2 are MNHEY and SMNVEV (reference sequence). The CDR3 protein is CASSLTVSYNSPLHF. CDR3 nucleotide sequence: TGTGCCAGCAGTTTAACAGTCTCCTATAATTCACCCCTCCACTTT.

The V and J genes are TRBV5-1 and TRBJ1-4; D is perhaps TRBD1 (6 bases). CDR3 length: 15 amino acids. V was shortened by 0 bases and J by 8 bases, with 14 bases between the two germline ends. Looked up from germline, CDR1 is SGHRS and CDR2 is YFSETQ. The CDR3 region is CASSLEGRGHEKLFF. CDR3 DNA sequence: TGCGCCAGCAGCTTGGAGGGGCGGGGGCACGAAAAACTGTTTTTT. Complete variable domain (other parts from reference TRBV5-1 and TRBJ1-4): KAGVTQTPRYLIKTRGQQVTLSCSPISGHRSVSWYQQTPGQGLQFLFEYFSETQRNKGNFPGRFSGRQFSNSRSEMNVSTLELGDSALYLCASSLEGRGHEKLFFGSGTQLSVL.

This clone was seen just once. The CDR3 region is CASSQGLAGFFYTGELFF. Written as DNA, the CDR3 is TGCGCCAGCAGCCAAGGACTAGCGGGGTTTTTTTACACCGGGGAGCTGTTTTTT. The genes are TRBV4-1 and TRBJ2-2; 11 bases are shared with TRBD2. V shed 1 base, J shed 3 bases, and the junction held 7 bases outside the gene matches. Germline V CDR1 and CDR2: MGHRA, YSYEKL. This CDR3 spans 18 amino acids.

The table lists this clone with a few counts. The chain recombines TRBV18 with TRBJ2-7; 9 nucleotides match TRBD1. This CDR3 spans 16 amino acids. V gave up 2 bases and J gave up 0 bases; unmatched junction bases: 5. Germline CDR1 is KGHSH and CDR2 is LQKENI. The CDR3 sequence: CASSPTGGGDSYEQYF. CDR3 coding DNA: TGTGCCAGCTCACCAACAGGGGGCGGAGACTCCTACGAGCAGTACTTC.

The genes are TRBV9 and TRBJ2-7, with 9 bases lining up with TRBD2. V lost 2 bases, J lost 3 bases, and 3 bases stayed unmatched. Germline V CDR1 and CDR2: SGDLS, YYNGEE. The CDR3 spans 14 residues. CDR3 protein: CASSVGTSLYEQYF. CDR3 nucleotides: TGTGCCAGCAGCGTCGGGACTAGCCTCTACGAGCAGTACTTC.

The V call is TRBV4-1, the J call TRBJ2-1, with 9 bases aligning to TRBD2. V was pared by 0 bases and J by 5 bases, with 2 bases of the junction left unmatched. The CDR3 is 15 residues long. The germline gives CDR1 MGHRA, CDR2 YSYEKL. CDR3 in amino acids: CASSQDERGDNEQFF. In DNA, the CDR3 is TGCGCCAGCAGCCAAGACGAGCGGGGGGACAATGAGCAGTTCTTC.

The J gene is TRBJ2-7, the V gene TRBV6-5; TRBD2 aligns across 7 bases. Germline V gives CDR1 MNHEY, CDR2 SVGAGI. Trimming removed 8 bases from V and 12 bases from J; junction bases left unmatched: 7. This CDR3 spans 10 amino acids. The CDR3 here is CASGETSPYF. The CDR3 DNA sequence: TGTGCCAGCGGAGAGACTAGCCCGTACTTC.

V usage is TRBV5-1 and J usage is TRBJ2-1; D is perhaps TRBD1 (6 bases). Deletions cut 2 bases from V and 3 bases from J, with 15 bases between. Germline-derived CDR1 and CDR2 are SGHRS and YFSETQ. The CDR3 is 16 amino acids. CDR3 sequence reads: CASSLGTGSGYNEQFF. DNA for the CDR3: TGCGCCAGCAGCTTAGGCACAGGGAGCGGCTACAATGAGCAGTTCTTC.

Details on this clone: Germline and junction disagree at one end, which may indicate a read error. V usage is TRBV15 and J usage is TRBJ2-1; a weak D match, TRBD2 (5 bases). The CDR3 runs to 15 residues. Germline values: CDR1 LNHNV, CDR2 YYDKDF (reference sequence). CDR3 in amino acids: CATSRDMGSALYEVF. CDR3 nucleotide sequence: TGTGCCACCAGCAGAGATATGGGTAGCGCCCTCTATGAGGTCTTC.

The rearrangement links TRBV29-1 to TRBJ1-1, with D possibly TRBD1 on 5 matching bases. Between the trimmed V and J ends, which lost 7 bases and 6 bases, there was a span of 30 bases. This CDR3 is built from 17 residues. Germline values: CDR1 SQVTM, CDR2 ANQGSEA. CDR3 loop: CSADPQRGGTTLSEAFF. The CDR3 coding sequence is TGCAGCGCTGACCCGCAACGTGGGGGGACGACTTTATCTGAAGCTTTCTTT.

This chain links TRBV23-1 with TRBJ2-7, with no clear D. TRBV23-1 is noted as an ORF with a role that remains uncertain. The V end lost 2 bases, the J end lost 8 bases, and 13 bases lay between the germline ends. The CDR3 consists of 13 residues. The DNA of the CDR3 is TGCGCCAGCAGTCAAATCTCCCTTAGCAAGCAGTACTTC. This gives the protein CASSQISLSKQYF.

J is TRBJ1-1 and V is TRBV15; TRBD1 is a possible D gene (5 bases). Trimming cost V 1 base and J 1 base, with 13 bases left between them. CDR3 length: 16 residues. Germline V gene sequence: CDR1 LNHNV, CDR2 YYDKDF (reference sequence). CDR3 protein: CATSRVSGHGNTEAFF. The CDR3 DNA is TGTGCCACCAGCAGAGTATCTGGACACGGGAACACTGAAGCTTTCTTT.

This clone has only a few counts. The chain uses TRBV23-1 and TRBJ2-3, with a tentative D call TRBD2 (5 bases). TRBV23-1 is assigned to the ORF class and has an uncertain function. With 5 bases removed from V and 2 bases from J, the gap between germline ends came to 14 bases. The CDR3 has 15 residues. In nucleotides, the CDR3 is TGCGCCAGCAGTGTGGGAGATCGTAACACAGATACGCAGTATTTT. Translation: CASSVGDRNTDTQYF.

This clone appeared once. The chain has TRBV5-1 and TRBJ1-2, with D uncertain. CDR3 size: 14 residues. The V and J ends lost 2 bases and 7 bases respectively, with 15 bases between them. Germline V gives CDR1 SGHRS, CDR2 YFSETQ. Written as DNA, the CDR3 is TGCGCCAGCAGCTTCGACAAGGGAGGAAGTGGCTACACCTTC. It is translated as CASSFDKGGSGYTF. Full variable domain (remainder filled in from reference TRBV5-1 and TRBJ1-2): KAGVTQTPRYLIKTRGQQVTLSCSPISGHRSVSWYQQTPGQGLQFLFEYFSETQRNKGNFPGRFSGRQFSNSRSEMNVSTLELGDSALYLCASSFDKGGSGYTFGSGTRLTVV.

The chain couples TRBV20-1 to TRBJ2-1; 9 bases align to TRBD2. CDR3 length: 11 residues. Per germline, CDR1 DFQATT and CDR2 SNEGSKA (reference sequence). Trimming cost V 2 bases and J 15 bases; bases outside gene matches: 5. The CDR3 region is CSARTAGGPFF. The CDR3 bases are TGCAGTGCTAGAACGGCGGGGGGGCCGTTCTTC.

This clone showed up just a few times. The V gene is TRBV3-1 (or the pseudogene TRBV3-2), the J gene TRBJ1-6; tentative D call: TRBD1 (6 bases). V was clipped by 1 base and J by 10 bases, with 17 bases between them. Germline V CDR1 and CDR2: LGHDT, YNNKEL (reference sequence). This CDR3 has 16 residues. For the CDR3, the DNA is TGTGCCAGCAGCCAAGGCCCCGCAGGGGAAGGGTCACCCCTCCACTTT. Its translation: CASSQGPAGEGSPLHF.

The rearrangement links TRBV19 to TRBJ2-1; possible D gene TRBD2, 6 bases. CDR1 LNHDA and CDR2 SQIVND come from the germline V gene (reference sequence). V was trimmed by 5 bases and J by 7 bases, leaving 6 bases between them. This CDR3 contains 11 residues. The CDR3 region has the DNA TGTGCCAGTAGTCGGGGGAATGAGCAGTTCTTC. It translates to CASSRGNEQFF.

This sequence joins TRBV3-1 (or the pseudogene TRBV3-2) and TRBJ1-3; D not resolved. V lost 3 bases and J lost 0, with 9 bases in between. The CDR3 sequence is 15 residues long. In germline, CDR1 is LGHDT, CDR2 YNNKEL (reference sequence). The CDR3 DNA reads TGTGCCAGCAGCCATTTATCGGGCTCTGGAAACACCATATATTTT. It codes for CASSHLSGSGNTIYF.

The chain carries TRBV5-1 and TRBJ2-7; 7 bases are shared with TRBD1. The J segment lost 8 bases and the V segment lost 4 bases, leaving 12 bases of the junction unmatched. Germline V gene lookup returns CDR1 SGHRS and CDR2 YFSETQ. This CDR3 is 14 amino acids long. The DNA for the CDR3 is TGCGCCAGCAGCGACGGACAGGATGGATGGCAGCAGTACTTC. Amino acids: CASSDGQDGWQQYF.

A few counts support this clone. The chain links TRBV7-3 to TRBJ1-1, with 12 bases aligning to TRBD1. J lost 4 bases, V lost 5 bases, and 5 bases had no gene match. Germline CDR1 reads SGHTA; CDR2 reads FQGTGA. This CDR3 spans 15 amino acids. This chain's CDR3 is CASSPTGQGATEAFF. The CDR3, as DNA: TGTGCCAGCAGCCCAACGGGACAGGGGGCCACTGAAGCTTTCTTT.

The CDR3 sequence is CASSLNRVWDTEAFF. CDR3 nucleotides: TGTGCCAGCAGCTTAAACAGGGTCTGGGACACTGAAGCTTTCTTT. This chain joins TRBV7-8 and TRBJ1-1, with D tentatively TRBD1 (6 bases). Between the trimmed V and J ends, which lost 2 bases and 3 bases, there was a span of 13 bases. The CDR3 consists of 15 residues. The germline V gene encodes CDR1 SGHVS and CDR2 FQNEAQ.

V and J are TRBV7-2 and TRBJ2-5; 8 bases are shared with TRBD1. Germline lookup yields CDR1 SGHTA and CDR2 FQGNSA. The CDR3 totals 15 residues. J was trimmed by 5 bases and V by 7 bases; bases with no gene match: 12. Here the CDR3 reads CASTIPQGARETQYF. The CDR3 coding sequence is TGTGCCAGCACCATCCCCCAGGGGGCGAGGGAGACCCAGTACTTC.